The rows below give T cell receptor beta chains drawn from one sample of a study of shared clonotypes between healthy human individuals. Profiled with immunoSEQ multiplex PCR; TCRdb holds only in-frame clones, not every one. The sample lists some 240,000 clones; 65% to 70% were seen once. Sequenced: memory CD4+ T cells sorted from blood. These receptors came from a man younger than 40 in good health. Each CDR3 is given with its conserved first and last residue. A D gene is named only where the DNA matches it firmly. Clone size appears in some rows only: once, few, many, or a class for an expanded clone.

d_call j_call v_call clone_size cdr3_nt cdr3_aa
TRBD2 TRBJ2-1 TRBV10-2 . TGCGCCAGCAAAAGACTCCCTGCGGGACTAGCGGGAAGTGATGAGCAGTTCTTC CASKRLPAGLAGSDEQFF
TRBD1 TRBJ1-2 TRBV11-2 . TGTGCCAGCAGCTTATTCGTGGGGCGGACAGGTCTTCCCTATGGCTACACCTTC CASSLFVGRTGLPYGYTF
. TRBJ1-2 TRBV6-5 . TGTGCCAGCAGTTTAGTAGACAGCAACTATGGCTACACCTTC CASSLVDSNYGYTF
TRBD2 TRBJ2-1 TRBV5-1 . TGCGCCAGCAGCTTGGCCAGGGGACTAGCGGGAGACAATGAGCAGTTCTTC CASSLARGLAGDNEQFF
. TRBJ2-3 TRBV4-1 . TGCGCCAGCAGCCAACTTGGGACCTCGGGAAGATATACGCAGTATTTT CASSQLGTSGRYTQYF
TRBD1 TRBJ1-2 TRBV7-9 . TGTGCCAGCAGCCCGCAGGACAGGGCTGGCTATGGCTACACCTTC CASSPQDRAGYGYTF
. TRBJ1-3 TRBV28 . TGTGCCAGCAGTCAAGGTAGCCTCTCTGGAAACACCATATATTTT CASSQGSLSGNTIYF
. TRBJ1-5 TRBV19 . TGTGCCAGTAGTATAGGACGGTACAATCAGCCCCAGCATTTT CASSIGRYNQPQHF
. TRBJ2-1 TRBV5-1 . TGCGCCAGCAGCTGGGAGGGGGCTAGCCGGGACAATGAGCAGTTCTTC CASSWEGASRDNEQFF
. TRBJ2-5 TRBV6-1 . TGTGCCAGCAGTGAATTGGGCCAAGAAGAGACCCAGTACTTC CASSELGQEETQYF
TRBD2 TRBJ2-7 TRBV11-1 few TGTGCCAGCAGCCCCACCCGGGAGGACTACGAGCAGTACTTC CASSPTREDYEQYF
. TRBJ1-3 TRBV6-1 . TGTGCCAGCAGTGTGTCAGACTTTCGAAACACCATATATTTT CASSVSDFRNTIYF
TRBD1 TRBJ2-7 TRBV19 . TGTGCCAGTAAAACAACCGGGACAGGGGCCCACGAGCAGTACTTC CASKTTGTGAHEQYF
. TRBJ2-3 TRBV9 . TGTGCCAGCAGCGTAGAGGGGGGAGGGATAAGCACAGATACGCAGTATTTT CASSVEGGGISTDTQYF
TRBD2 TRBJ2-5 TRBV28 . TGTGCCAGCAGTTTAGACCCTACTAGCGGGAGGGCCCGAGAGACCCAGTACTTC CASSLDPTSGRARETQYF
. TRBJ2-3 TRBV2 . TGTGCCAGCAGGAAAGCGACCTCCGGGACAGATACGCAGTATTTT CASRKATSGTDTQYF
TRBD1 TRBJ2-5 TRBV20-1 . TGCAGTGCTGAGACAGGGCCAAGGAACTTC CSAETGPRNF